Detailed here is one T cell receptor beta chain. Its matching antigen is unknown. V was pared by 7 bases and J by 15 bases, with 32 bases between. The CDR3 consists of 17 residues. CDR1 is SGHRS, CDR2 YFSETQ, per germline. This sample is part of a study of long-term antiretroviral therapy in people with HIV. General observations from the study: Older ART regimens may have been in use when blood was drawn between about 2004 and 2018.

Samples were assayed with immunoSEQ v3.0 at survey level. This table comes from immunoSEQ multiplex PCR, and its TCRdb copy is limited to in-frame clones, with some not included. The profile shows approximately 21,000 clones, about nine tenths of them singletons. The input for sequencing was unsorted PBMCs, taken approximately 4.5 years before starting antiretroviral therapy. This sequence originates from a woman younger than 45 with HIV. The rearrangement joins TRBV5-1 to TRBJ1-6; D possibly corresponds to TRBD1 (5 bases). The CDR3 nucleotides read TGCGCCAGCTCCAGCCGGGACGAAGGCATAACCAACCAAGTCCTCCACTTT. Amino acids: CASSSRDEGITNQVLHF.